One and the same sample provided the 6 T cell receptor beta chains below, sequenced in a study of blood T cell repertoires in COVID-19. Sequencing was performed with immunoSEQ multiplex PCR; in TCRdb, only in-frame clones are kept and a portion is missing. The sample has 120,000 or so clones, over 75% seen once. Sequenced: peripheral blood. Receptor source: a woman aged 55 to 70 with acute or convalescent COVID-19.

The chain recombines TRBV7-6 with TRBJ2-1, with D possibly TRBD2 on 6 matching bases. This CDR3 is 15 amino acids long. Germline loops: CDR1 SGHVS, CDR2 FNYEAQ. V was pared by 2 bases and J by 10 bases, with 18 bases between. This CDR3 reads CASSLRSLAGKEQFF. The CDR3 nucleotides read TGTGCCAGCAGCTTAAGATCTCTGGCGGGAAAGGAGCAGTTCTTC.

The V and J genes are TRBV10-2 and TRBJ2-1, with 7 positions matching TRBD2. V lost 3 bases to trimming and J lost 3 bases; unmatched junction nucleotides: 8. This CDR3 region has 16 residues. Germline CDR1 and CDR2: WSHSY and SAAADI. The CDR3 sequence is CASSDFGGTIYNEQFF. Here the CDR3 DNA reads TGCGCCAGCAGTGATTTCGGGGGGACTATCTACAATGAGCAGTTCTTC.

This chain links TRBV5-1 with TRBJ2-7, with D unresolved. Germline V gene lookup returns CDR1 SGHRS and CDR2 YFSETQ. The CDR3 runs 15 residues. With 0 bases removed from V and 0 bases from J, the gap between germline ends came to 10 bases. CDR3 sequence (DNA): TGCGCCAGCAGCTTGGGCCAGGTCAGCTCCTACGAGCAGTACTTC. This sequence encodes CASSLGQVSSYEQYF.

The chain couples TRBV3-1 (or the pseudogene TRBV3-2) to TRBJ1-1; D is possibly TRBD1 (6 bases). V was pared by 1 base and J by 6 bases, with 12 bases between. Germline lookup yields CDR1 LGHDT and CDR2 YNNKEL (reference sequence). The CDR3 consists of 14 residues. CDR3 loop: CASSQGTGSPEAFF. CDR3 DNA: TGTGCCAGCAGCCAAGGCACAGGGAGCCCTGAAGCTTTCTTT.

This chain uses TRBV9 with TRBJ2-2; TRBD2 agrees at 12 bases. With V trimmed by 3 bases and J by 2 bases, 14 bases remained unmatched. The germline gives CDR1 SGDLS, CDR2 YYNGEE. The CDR3 sequence is 20 residues long. The CDR3 DNA reads as TGTGCCAGCAGCGCAAGCCTGACTAGCGGGGGACCTCTAAACACCGGGGAGCTGTTTTTT. Residues: CASSASLTSGGPLNTGELFF.

This clone was picked up one time. The V and J genes are TRBV5-1 and TRBJ2-6; D ambiguous. The V end was cut by 0 bases, the J end by 3 bases, with 7 bases between. The CDR3 length is 15 residues. Looked up from germline, CDR1 is SGHRS and CDR2 is YFSETQ. DNA of the CDR3: TGCGCCAGCAGCTTGGGGGCCGGTGGGGCCAACGTCCTGACTTTC. Protein sequence: CASSLGAGGANVLTF.